This entry features one TCR beta chain sequence. In the authors' methods: Amplification of reference gene primers provided the estimated nucleated cell counts. Method: immunoSEQ multiplex PCR; TCRdb's copy keeps in-frame clones and lacks some. V and J calls and clone size are given by that table; D and trimming were obtained from the DNA. Found here are fewer than 350,000 clones, more than 75% of them singletons; the top ten hold approximately 2%. The germline V gene encodes CDR1 LNHDA and CDR2 SQIVND (reference sequence). The CDR3 runs 13 residues. J was trimmed by 6 bases and V by 6 bases; bases with no gene match: 7. The data were taken from a study of blood T cell repertoires in COVID-19. On the study more broadly: Sites across the United States, Italy and Spain contributed samples from acute and convalescent COVID-19. T cells, B-cell-depleted T cells, or PBMCs provided the cDNA or gDNA that served as material.

The clonotype was recovered from a woman in her twenties or thirties who had recovered from COVID-19. This chain joins TRBV19 and TRBJ1-1, with 7 bases aligning to TRBD1. Sequencing was done on a sample of peripheral blood. CDR3 coding DNA: TGTGCCAGTAGCGCAGGGGGTGAGGCTGAAGCTTTCTTT. This gives the protein CASSAGGEAEAFF.